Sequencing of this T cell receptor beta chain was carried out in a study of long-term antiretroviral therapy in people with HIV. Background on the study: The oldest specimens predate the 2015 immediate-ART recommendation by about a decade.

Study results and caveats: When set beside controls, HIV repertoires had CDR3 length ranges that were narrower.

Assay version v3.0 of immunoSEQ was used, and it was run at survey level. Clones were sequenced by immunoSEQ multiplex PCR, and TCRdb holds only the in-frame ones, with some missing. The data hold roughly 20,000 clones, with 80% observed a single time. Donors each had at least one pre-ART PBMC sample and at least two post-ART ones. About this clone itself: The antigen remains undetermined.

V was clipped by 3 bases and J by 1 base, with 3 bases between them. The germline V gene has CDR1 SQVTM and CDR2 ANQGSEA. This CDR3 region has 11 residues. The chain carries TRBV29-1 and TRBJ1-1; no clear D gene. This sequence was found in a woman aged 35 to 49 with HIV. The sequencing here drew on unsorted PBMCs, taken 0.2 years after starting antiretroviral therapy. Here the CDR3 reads CSVDPNTEAFF. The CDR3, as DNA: TGCAGCGTTGATCCGAACACTGAAGCTTTCTTT.